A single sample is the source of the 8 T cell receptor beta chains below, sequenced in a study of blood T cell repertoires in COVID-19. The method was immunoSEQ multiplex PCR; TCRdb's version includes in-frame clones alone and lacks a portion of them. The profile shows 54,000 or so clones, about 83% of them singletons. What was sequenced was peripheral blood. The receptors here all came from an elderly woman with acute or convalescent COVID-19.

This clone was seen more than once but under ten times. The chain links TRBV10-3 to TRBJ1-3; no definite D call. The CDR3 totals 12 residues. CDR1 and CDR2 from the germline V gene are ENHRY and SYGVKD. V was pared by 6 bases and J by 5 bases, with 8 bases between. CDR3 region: CAISEARNTIYF. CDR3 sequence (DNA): TGTGCCATCAGCGAGGCGAGAAACACCATATATTTT.

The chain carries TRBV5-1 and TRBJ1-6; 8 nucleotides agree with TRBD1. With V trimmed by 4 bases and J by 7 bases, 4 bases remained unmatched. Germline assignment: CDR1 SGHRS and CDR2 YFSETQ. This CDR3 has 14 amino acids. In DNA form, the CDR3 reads TGCGCCAGCAGCGGAGGACAGGGAAATTCACCCCTCCACTTT. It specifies CASSGGQGNSPLHF.

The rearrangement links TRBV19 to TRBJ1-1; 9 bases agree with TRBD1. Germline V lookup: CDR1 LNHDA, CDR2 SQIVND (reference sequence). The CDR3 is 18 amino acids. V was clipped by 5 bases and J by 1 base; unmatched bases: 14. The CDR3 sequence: CASSVLPGQGGWNTEAFF. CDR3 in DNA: TGTGCCAGTAGTGTTTTACCGGGACAGGGTGGTTGGAACACTGAAGCTTTCTTT. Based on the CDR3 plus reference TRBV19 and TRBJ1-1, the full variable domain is DGGITQSPKYLFRKEGQNVTLSCEQNLNHDAMYWYRQDPGQGLRLIYYSQIVNDFQKGDIAEGYSVSREKKESFPLTVTSAQKNPTAFYLCASSVLPGQGGWNTEAFFGQGTRLTVV.

CDR3 in amino acids: CASSIRQGNQPQHF. The CDR3 DNA sequence: TGTGCCAGTAGTATCCGACAGGGAAATCAGCCCCAGCATTTT. The rearrangement joins TRBV19 to TRBJ1-5, with 7 bases matching TRBD1. The CDR3 has 14 amino acids. V shed 3 bases and J 4 bases; nucleotides not matched to a gene: 3. The germline gives CDR1 LNHDA, CDR2 SQIVND (reference sequence).

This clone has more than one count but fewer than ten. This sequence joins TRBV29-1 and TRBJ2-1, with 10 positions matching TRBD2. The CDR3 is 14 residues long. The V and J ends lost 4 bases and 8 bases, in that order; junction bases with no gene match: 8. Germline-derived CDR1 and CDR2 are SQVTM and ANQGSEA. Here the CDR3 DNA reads TGCAGCGTTGCGGCTAGCGGGGGAGATGATGAGCAGTTCTTC. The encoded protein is CSVAASGGDDEQFF.

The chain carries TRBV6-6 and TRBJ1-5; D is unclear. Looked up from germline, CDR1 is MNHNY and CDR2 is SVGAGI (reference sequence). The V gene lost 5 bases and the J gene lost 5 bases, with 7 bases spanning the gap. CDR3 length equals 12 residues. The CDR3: CASSQGDQPQHF. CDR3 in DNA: TGTGCCAGCAGTCAAGGAGATCAGCCCCAGCATTTT.

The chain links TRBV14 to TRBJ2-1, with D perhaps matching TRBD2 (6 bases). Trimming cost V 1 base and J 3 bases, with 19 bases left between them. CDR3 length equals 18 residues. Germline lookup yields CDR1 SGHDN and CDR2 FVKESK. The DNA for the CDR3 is TGTGCCAGCAGCCAAGCTGCGGGACGGCAAAATTACTACAATGAGCAGTTCTTC. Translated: CASSQAAGRQNYYNEQFF. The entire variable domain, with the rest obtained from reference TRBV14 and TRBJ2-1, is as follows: EAGVTQFPSHSVIEKGQTVTLRCDPISGHDNLYWYRRVMGKEIKFLLHFVKESKQDESGMPNNRFLAERTGGTYSTLKVQPAELEDSGVYFCASSQAAGRQNYYNEQFFGPGTRLTVL.

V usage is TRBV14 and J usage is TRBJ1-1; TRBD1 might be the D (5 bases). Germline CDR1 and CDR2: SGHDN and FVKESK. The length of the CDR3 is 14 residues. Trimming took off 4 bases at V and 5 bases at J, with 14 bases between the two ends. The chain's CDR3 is CASSRGGLGTEAFF. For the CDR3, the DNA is TGTGCCAGCAGCCGTGGGGGGTTGGGGACTGAAGCTTTCTTT.